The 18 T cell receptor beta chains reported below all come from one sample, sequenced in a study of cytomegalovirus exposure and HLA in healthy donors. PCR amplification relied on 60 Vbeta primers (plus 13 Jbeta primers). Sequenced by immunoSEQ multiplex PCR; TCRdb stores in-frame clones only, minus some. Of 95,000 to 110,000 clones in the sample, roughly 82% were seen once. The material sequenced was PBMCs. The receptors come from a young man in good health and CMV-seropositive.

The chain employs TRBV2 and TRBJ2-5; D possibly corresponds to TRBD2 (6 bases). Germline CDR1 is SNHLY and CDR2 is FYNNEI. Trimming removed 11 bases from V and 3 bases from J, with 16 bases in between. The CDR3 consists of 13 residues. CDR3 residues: CAGLSGEKETQYF. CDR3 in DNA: TGTGCCGGCCTTTCGGGGGAAAAAGAGACCCAGTACTTC.

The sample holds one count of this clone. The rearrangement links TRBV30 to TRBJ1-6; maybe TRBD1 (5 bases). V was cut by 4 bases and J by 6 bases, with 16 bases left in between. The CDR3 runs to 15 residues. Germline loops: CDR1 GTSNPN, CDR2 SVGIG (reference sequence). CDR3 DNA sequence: TGTGCCTGGACGGTCAGGGCAGTTAGTAATTCACCCCTCCACTTT. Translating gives CAWTVRAVSNSPLHF.

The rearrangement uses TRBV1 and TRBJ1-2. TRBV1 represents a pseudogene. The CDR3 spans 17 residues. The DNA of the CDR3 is TGCACCAGCAGCCTACGTTCTTTGGACCGGGGAAACAATGGCTACACCTTC. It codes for CTSSLRSLDRGNNGYTF.

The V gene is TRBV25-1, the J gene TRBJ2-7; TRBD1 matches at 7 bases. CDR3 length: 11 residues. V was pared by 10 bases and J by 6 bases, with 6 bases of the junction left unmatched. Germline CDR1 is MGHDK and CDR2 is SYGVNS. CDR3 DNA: TGTGCCACCCAACAGGGGCCCGAGCAGTACTTC. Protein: CATQQGPEQYF.

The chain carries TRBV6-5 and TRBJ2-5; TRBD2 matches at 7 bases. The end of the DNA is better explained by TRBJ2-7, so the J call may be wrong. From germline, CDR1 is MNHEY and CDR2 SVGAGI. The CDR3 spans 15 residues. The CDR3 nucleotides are TGTGCCAGCAGCTATACTCTGGGGGGGAACTACGAGCAGTACTTC. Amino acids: CASSYTLGGNYEQYF.

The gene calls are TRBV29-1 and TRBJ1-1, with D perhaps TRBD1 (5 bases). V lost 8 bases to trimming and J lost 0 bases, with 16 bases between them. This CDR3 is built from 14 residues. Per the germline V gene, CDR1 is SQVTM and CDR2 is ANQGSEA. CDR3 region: CSTRGGGVNTEAFF. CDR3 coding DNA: TGCAGCACTCGCGGAGGAGGGGTGAACACTGAAGCTTTCTTT.

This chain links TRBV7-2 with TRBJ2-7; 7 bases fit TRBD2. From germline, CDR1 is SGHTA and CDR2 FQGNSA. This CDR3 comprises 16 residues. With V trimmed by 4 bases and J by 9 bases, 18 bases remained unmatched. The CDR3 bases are TGTGCCAGCAGCTCGCGGTTCTCTAGCGGTAGTATCGTGCAGTACTTC. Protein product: CASSSRFSSGSIVQYF.

This CDR3 is CASSPSNGAETAFF. The CDR3 DNA is TGTGCCAGCTCACCAAGTAACGGAGCTGAGACGGCTTTCTTT. The gene calls are TRBV18 and TRBJ1-1; no firm D call. The CDR3 runs to 14 residues. Germline CDR1 reads KGHSH; CDR2 reads LQKENI. Trimming removed 2 bases from V and 11 bases from J, with 18 bases in between.

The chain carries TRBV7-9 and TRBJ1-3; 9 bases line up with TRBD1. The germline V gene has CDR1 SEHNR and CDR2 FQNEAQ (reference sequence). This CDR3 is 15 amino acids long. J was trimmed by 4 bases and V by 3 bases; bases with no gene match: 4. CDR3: CASSFGTGNGNTIYF. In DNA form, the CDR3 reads TGTGCCAGCAGCTTTGGGACAGGGAACGGAAACACCATATATTTT. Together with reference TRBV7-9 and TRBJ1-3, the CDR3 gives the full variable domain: DTGVSQNPRHKITKRGQNVTFRCDPISEHNRLYWYRQTLGQGPEFLTYFQNEAQLEKSRLLSDRFSAERPKGSFSTLEIQRTEQGDSAMYLCASSFGTGNGNTIYFGEGSWLTVV.

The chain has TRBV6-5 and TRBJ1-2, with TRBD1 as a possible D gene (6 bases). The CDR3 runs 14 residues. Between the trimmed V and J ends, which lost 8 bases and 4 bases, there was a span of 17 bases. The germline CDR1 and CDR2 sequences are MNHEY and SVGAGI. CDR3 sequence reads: CASSGARGGYGYTF. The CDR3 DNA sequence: TGTGCCAGCTCCGGTGCCAGGGGCGGCTATGGCTACACCTTC.

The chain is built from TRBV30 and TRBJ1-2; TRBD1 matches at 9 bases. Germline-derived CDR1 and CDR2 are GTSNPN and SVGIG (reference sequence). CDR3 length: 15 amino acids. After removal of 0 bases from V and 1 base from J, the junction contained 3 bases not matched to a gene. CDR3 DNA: TGTGCCTGGAGTGTACGGGACAGGGTTAACTATGGCTACACCTTC. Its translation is CAWSVRDRVNYGYTF.

As DNA, the CDR3 is TGTGCCAGCAGTGAATCGGTGGGCCCCAGTCAGCCCCAGCATTTT. Translated: CASSESVGPSQPQHF. The chain is built from TRBV25-1 and TRBJ1-5; D uncertain. The germline V gene has CDR1 MGHDK and CDR2 SYGVNS. CDR3 length equals 15 residues. V was clipped by 1 base and J by 6 bases, with 13 bases between them.

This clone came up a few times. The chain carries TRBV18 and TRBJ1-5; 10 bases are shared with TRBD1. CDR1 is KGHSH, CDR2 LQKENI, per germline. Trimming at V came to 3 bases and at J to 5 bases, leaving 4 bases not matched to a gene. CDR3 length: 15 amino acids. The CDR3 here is CASSPGQGGYQPQHF. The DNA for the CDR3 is TGTGCCAGCTCACCTGGACAGGGGGGCTATCAGCCCCAGCATTTT.

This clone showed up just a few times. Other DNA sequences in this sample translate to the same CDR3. CDR3 residues: CAWSVRRTTEAFF. DNA for the CDR3: TGTGCCTGGAGTGTACGCAGGACTACTGAAGCTTTCTTT. The chain recombines TRBV30 with TRBJ1-1; D unresolved. The germline gives CDR1 GTSNPN, CDR2 SVGIG (reference sequence). V gave up 0 bases and J gave up 5 bases, with 10 bases separating them. CDR3 length: 13 amino acids.

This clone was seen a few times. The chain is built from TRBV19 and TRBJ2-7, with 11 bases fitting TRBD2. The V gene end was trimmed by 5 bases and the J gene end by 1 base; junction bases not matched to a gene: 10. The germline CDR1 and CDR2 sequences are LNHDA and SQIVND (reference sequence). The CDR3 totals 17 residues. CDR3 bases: TGTGCCAGTAGTCTCCGGCTAGCGGGGGGATCTTCCTACGAGCAGTACTTC. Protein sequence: CASSLRLAGGSSYEQYF.

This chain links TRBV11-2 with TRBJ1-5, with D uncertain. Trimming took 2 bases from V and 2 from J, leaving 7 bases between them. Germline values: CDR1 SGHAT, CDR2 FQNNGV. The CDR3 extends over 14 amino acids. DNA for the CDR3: TGTGCCAGCAGCTTATCCCCGGGCAATCAGCCCCAGCATTTT. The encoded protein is CASSLSPGNQPQHF.

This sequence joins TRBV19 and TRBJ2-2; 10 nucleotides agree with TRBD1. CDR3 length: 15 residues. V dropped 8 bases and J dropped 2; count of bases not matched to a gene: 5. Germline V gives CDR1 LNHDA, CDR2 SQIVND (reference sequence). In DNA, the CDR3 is TGTGCCAGTGGTCGGACAGGGGGTAACACCGGGGAGCTGTTTTTT. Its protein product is CASGRTGGNTGELFF.

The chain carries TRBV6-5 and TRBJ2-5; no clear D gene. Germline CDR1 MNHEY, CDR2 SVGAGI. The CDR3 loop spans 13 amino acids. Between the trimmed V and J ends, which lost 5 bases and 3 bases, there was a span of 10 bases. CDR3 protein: CASSTRREETQYF. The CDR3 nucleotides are TGTGCCAGCAGTACGCGGCGAGAAGAGACCCAGTACTTC.